The source of this T cell receptor (beta chain) is a study of lymphopenia after photon versus proton radiotherapy (dated by TCRdb to the late 2010s). Background on the whole study: Photon and proton radiation therapy were compared by the study for their immunological effects in patients with gastrointestinal tumors who developed high-grade lymphopenia. The cohort included under 25 patients with gastrointestinal tumors who developed lymphopenia after receiving either photon or proton therapy. The study aimed to characterize how the two radiation modalities differ in their impact on the immune system. Broader findings and caveats from the paper: The survival association was assessed only in patients who died, and the authors presented better survival with proton therapy as a possibility rather than a demonstrated result. During treatment, patients who received proton therapy stayed relatively stable, whereas patients who received photon therapy lost naive T cells and TCR diversity and gained effector/memory populations. Among patients across the cohort who died, overall survival time showed an inverse correlation with a larger post-nadir drop in TCR diversity. Once the lymphocyte count had reached its nadir, the repertoires of photon-treated patients showed oligoclonal expansion, particularly of CD8+ Temra cells, and this expansion drove the decline in diversity.

Preparation of the library involved the immunoSEQ multiplex PCR assay. Deep sequencing of rearranged TCR beta loci, alongside multiparametric flow cytometry, was used to profile T cell repertoires. In TCRdb, the immuneACCESS table is reduced to in-frame sequences with V and J assigned. These tables do not hold every clone; where another copy was compared, an unresolved V gene accounts for under half, and the others remain unexplained. Recorded for this sample are 25,000 to 30,000 clones; about 83% of them occurred a single time. 45% to 60% of the sample belongs to the ten largest clones. Concerning this clone: The clone's antigen remains unknown. The input lacks base qualities; no much larger clone sits a single base away.

The clonotype comes from a woman aged 55-70 years with cholangiocarcinoma. Some clones in this sample may be carry-over from other donors' samples. This material consisted of peripheral blood, taken from a patient treated with proton-based radiotherapy.

The nucleotide sequence reads TGCGCCAGCAGCCGCTGGACAGCTAGGTCGGGCACTGAAGCTTTCTTT. The translation is CASSRWTARSGTEAFF. The rearranged segments are TRBV5-1 and TRBJ1-1; TRBD1 is possibly the D segment (6 matching bases). Trimming at the junction amounts to 4 bases on V and 4 bases on J, and the germline ends lie 20 bases apart. From a lookup of the germline V gene, CDR1 and CDR2 are SGHRS and YFSETQ. Including the terminal cysteine and phenylalanine, the CDR3 comprises 16 residues. The entry retains the CDR3 DNA only, 48 bases that are in frame from base 1.